The rows below give T cell receptor beta chains drawn from one sample of a study of T cells expressing NK-cell markers. TCRdb reprocessed the 5' RACE reads, with one entry per CDR3 protein and no DNA. Found here are roughly 350,000 distinct CDR3 sequences; the top ten clones hold around 5.2%. Sequencing was done on a sample of blood T cells: a sorted CD56 or NKG2C T cell subset, CD4+ or CD8+ T cells, or bulk PBMC T cells (not recorded which). Every receptor here comes from a man aged 18-75 years in good health. Both conserved end residues are part of each CDR3.

v_gene	j_gene	CDR3aa
TRBV4-1	TRBJ2-5	CASSQGGLAGAQQETQYF
TRBV6-2/TRBV6-3	TRBJ2-7	CASSVNRGGEQYF
TRBV20-1	TRBJ2-7	CSARSPGAGDEQYF
TRBV20-1	TRBJ1-1	CSAKMGDTEAFF
TRBV12-3/TRBV12-4	TRBJ2-2	CASSGPENTGELFF
TRBV5-1	TRBJ1-2	CASSLKPPYGYTF
TRBV12-3/TRBV12-4	TRBJ2-1	CASSKKDRVYNEQFF
TRBV20-1	TRBJ1-1	CSANRGRGTEAFF
TRBV21-1	TRBJ2-2	CASSPKGLPNLTGELFF
TRBV12-3/TRBV12-4	TRBJ2-5	CASSLRVSSGGAGETQYF
TRBV24-1	TRBJ2-3	CATSDSDLGPDGTDTQYF
TRBV2	TRBJ2-5	CASRGERGLETQYF
TRBV5-4	TRBJ2-2	CASSMAGGRSGELFF
TRBV12-3/TRBV12-4	TRBJ2-3	CASSQGTTQYF
TRBV7-6	TRBJ2-5	CASSLATGGGPYQETQYF
TRBV12-3/TRBV12-4	TRBJ2-5	CASSINSGGPKETQYF
TRBV4-2	TRBJ1-4	CASSPTGDDNEKLFF
TRBV20-1	TRBJ2-5	CSARHVGLVSGGTQYF
TRBV30	TRBJ1-1	CAWSHNSEAFF
TRBV29-1	TRBJ2-5	CSVTHSRGQRTQYF
TRBV11-2	TRBJ2-1	CASSFLPGSGSPYNEQFF
TRBV7-6	TRBJ2-5	CASSFGGWETQYF
TRBV15	TRBJ1-6	CATSRVVGYNSPLHF
TRBV6-1	TRBJ2-7	CASRSQDSTYEQYF
TRBV20-1	TRBJ2-7	CSARVEPTYEQYF
TRBV20-1	TRBJ1-6	CSARTGGSSYNSPLHF
TRBV28	TRBJ2-7	CASSQWSPAHYEQYF
TRBV7-9	TRBJ2-1	CASSFLLAGSSYNEQFF
TRBV5-1	TRBJ2-4	CASSLVPSGGAKNIQYF
TRBV24-1	TRBJ2-1	CATSDHARLAGPYNEQFF
TRBV29-1	TRBJ2-3	CSAVVAFGAYTQYF
TRBV28	TRBJ2-1	CAIQQGPYNEQFF
TRBV7-6	TRBJ2-7	CASSLAPGLLYEQYF
TRBV7-2	TRBJ2-5	CASSLALAGDQETQYF
TRBV11-1	TRBJ2-5	CASSLAAGLTQETQYF
TRBV7-3	TRBJ2-1	CASSLTGDFRRYNEQFF
TRBV6-4	TRBJ2-7	CASSPRDASYEQYF
TRBV11-2	TRBJ2-2	CASSFGRWGTENTGELFF
TRBV7-2	TRBJ2-5	CASTKGGGGFQETQYF
TRBV11-1	TRBJ1-2	CASSPRLRDRGSNYGYTF
TRBV6-5	TRBJ2-1	CASSPRYNEQFF
TRBV5-5	TRBJ1-1	CASSLLYSNTEAFF
TRBV10-3	TRBJ1-1	CATNSGTGVWTEAFF
TRBV5-4	TRBJ2-2	CASQTGGFWSTGELFF
TRBV19	TRBJ2-2	CASSYRGQWTGELFF
TRBV6-1	TRBJ2-5	CAILWISRETQYF
TRBV5-1	TRBJ1-6	CASSYLGDTGSPLHF
TRBV6-1	TRBJ2-1	CASKKRAGTVDHNEQFF
TRBV20-1	TRBJ1-3	CSARAGGNTIYF
TRBV7-2	TRBJ1-5	CASGTRGQPQHF
TRBV6-5	TRBJ1-3	CATGRGGGGNTIYF
TRBV28	TRBJ1-6	CATKGGWSYNSPLHF
TRBV11-3	TRBJ2-6	CASRSGAGANVLTF
TRBV10-3	TRBJ2-7	CATSNRTALEQYF